Described below is a single TCR beta chain sequence and its context. PCR involved 60 Vbeta and 13 Jbeta primers. Some clones are missing from TCRdb's copy, which holds only in-frame ones; the method was immunoSEQ multiplex PCR. The sample includes approximately 170,000 clones, roughly 70% seen only once; the top ten take around 3%. These data come from a study of cytomegalovirus exposure and HLA in healthy donors. The clonotype comes from a middle-aged woman in good health and CMV-seropositive. Input material: PBMCs.

The CDR3 DNA is TGTGCCAGCAGTTCAAAAGGACAGGGGGTGAGTAGCCAGCCCCAGCATTTT. Translating gives CASSSKGQGVSSQPQHF. The chain carries TRBV28 and TRBJ1-5, with 10 bases that match TRBD1. CDR1 and CDR2 (germline): MDHEN, SYDVKM. V lost 4 bases, J lost 7 bases, and 13 bases stayed unmatched. This CDR3 region has 17 residues.